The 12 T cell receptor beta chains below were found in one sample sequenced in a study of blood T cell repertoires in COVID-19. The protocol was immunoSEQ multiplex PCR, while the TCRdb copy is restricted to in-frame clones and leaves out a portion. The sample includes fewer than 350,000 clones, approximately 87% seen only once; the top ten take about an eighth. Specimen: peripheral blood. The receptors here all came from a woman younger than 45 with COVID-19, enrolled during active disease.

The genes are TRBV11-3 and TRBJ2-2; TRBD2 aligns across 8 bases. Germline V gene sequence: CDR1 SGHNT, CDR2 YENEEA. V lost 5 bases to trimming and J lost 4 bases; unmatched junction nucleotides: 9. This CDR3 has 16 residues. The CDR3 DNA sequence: TGTGCCAGCAGCCCTCATAGCGGGGTGGGCACCGGGGAGCTGTTTTTT. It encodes CASSPHSGVGTGELFF.

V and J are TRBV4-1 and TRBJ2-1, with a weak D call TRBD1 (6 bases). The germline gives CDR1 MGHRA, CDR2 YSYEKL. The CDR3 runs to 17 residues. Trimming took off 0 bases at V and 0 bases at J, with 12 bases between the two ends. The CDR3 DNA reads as TGCGCCAGCAGCCAAGAGTCAGGGGCAAGCTCCTACAATGAGCAGTTCTTC. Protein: CASSQESGASSYNEQFF.

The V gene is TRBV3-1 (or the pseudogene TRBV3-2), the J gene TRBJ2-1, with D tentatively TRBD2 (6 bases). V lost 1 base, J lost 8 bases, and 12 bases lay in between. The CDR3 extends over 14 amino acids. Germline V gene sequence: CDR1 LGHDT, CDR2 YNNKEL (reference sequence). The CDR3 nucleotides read TGTGCCAGCAGCCAAGTGGAGGGTCCCCATGAGCAGTTCTTC. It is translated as CASSQVEGPHEQFF.

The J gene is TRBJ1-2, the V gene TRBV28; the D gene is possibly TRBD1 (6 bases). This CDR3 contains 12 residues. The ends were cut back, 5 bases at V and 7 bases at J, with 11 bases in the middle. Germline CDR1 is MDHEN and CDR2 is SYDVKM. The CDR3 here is CASSPGVGGYTF. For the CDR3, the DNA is TGTGCCAGCAGTCCAGGGGTGGGTGGCTACACCTTC.

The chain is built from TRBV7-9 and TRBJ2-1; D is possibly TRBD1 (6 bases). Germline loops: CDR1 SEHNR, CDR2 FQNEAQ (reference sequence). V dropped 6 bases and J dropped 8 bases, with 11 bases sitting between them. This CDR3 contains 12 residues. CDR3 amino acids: CASSKGGHEQFF. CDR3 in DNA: TGTGCCAGCAGTAAAGGGGGTCATGAGCAGTTCTTC.

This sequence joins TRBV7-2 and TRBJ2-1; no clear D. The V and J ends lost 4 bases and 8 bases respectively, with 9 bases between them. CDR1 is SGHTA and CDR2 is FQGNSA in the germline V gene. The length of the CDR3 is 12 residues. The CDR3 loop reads CASSSNEDEQFF. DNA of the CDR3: TGTGCCAGCAGCTCCAACGAGGATGAGCAGTTCTTC. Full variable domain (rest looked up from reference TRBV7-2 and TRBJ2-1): GAGVSQSPSNKVTEKGKDVELRCDPISGHTALYWYRQSLGQGLEFLIYFQGNSAPDKSGLPSDRFSAERTGGSVSTLTIQRTQQEDSAVYLCASSSNEDEQFFGPGTRLTVL.

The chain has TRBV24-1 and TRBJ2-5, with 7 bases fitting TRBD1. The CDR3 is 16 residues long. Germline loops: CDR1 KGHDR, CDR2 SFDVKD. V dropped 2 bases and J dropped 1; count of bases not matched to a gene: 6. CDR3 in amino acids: CATSDSPRDSQETQYF. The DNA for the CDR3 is TGTGCCACCAGTGATTCTCCCCGGGACAGCCAAGAGACCCAGTACTTC.

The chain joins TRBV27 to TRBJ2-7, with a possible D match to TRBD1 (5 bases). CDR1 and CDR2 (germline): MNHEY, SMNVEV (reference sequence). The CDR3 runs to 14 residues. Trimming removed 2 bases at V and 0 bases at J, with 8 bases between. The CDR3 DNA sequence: TGTGCCAGCAGTTTAGAACAGGCCTCCTACGAGCAGTACTTC. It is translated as CASSLEQASYEQYF.

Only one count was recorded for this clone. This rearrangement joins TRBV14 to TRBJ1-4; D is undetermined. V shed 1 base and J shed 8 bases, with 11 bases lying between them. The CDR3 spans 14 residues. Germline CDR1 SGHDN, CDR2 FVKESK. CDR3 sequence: CASSQGALPEKLFF. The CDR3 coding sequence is TGTGCCAGCAGCCAAGGGGCCCTCCCCGAAAAACTGTTTTTT. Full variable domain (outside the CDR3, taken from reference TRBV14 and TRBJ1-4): EAGVTQFPSHSVIEKGQTVTLRCDPISGHDNLYWYRRVMGKEIKFLLHFVKESKQDESGMPNNRFLAERTGGTYSTLKVQPAELEDSGVYFCASSQGALPEKLFFGSGTQLSVL.

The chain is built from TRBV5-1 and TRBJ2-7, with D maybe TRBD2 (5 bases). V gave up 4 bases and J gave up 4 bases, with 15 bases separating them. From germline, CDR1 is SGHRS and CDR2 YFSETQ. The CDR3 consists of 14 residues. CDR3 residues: CASSPEVLVYEQYF. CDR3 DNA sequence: TGCGCCAGCAGCCCGGAGGTCTTGGTTTACGAGCAGTACTTC.

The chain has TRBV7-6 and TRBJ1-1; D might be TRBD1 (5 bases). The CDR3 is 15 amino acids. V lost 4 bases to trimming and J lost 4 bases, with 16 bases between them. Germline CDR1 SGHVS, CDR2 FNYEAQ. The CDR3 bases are TGTGCCAGCAGCTCCTTATGGGGCTTAGGCACTGAAGCTTTCTTT. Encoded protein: CASSSLWGLGTEAFF.

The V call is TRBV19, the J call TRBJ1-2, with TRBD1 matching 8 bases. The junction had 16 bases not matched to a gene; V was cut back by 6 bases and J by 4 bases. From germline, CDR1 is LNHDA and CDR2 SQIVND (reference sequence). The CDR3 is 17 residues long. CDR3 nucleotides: TGTGCCAGTAGGGAAGCCGGGACAGGACTGCGGGGCTATGGCTACACCTTC. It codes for CASREAGTGLRGYGYTF.